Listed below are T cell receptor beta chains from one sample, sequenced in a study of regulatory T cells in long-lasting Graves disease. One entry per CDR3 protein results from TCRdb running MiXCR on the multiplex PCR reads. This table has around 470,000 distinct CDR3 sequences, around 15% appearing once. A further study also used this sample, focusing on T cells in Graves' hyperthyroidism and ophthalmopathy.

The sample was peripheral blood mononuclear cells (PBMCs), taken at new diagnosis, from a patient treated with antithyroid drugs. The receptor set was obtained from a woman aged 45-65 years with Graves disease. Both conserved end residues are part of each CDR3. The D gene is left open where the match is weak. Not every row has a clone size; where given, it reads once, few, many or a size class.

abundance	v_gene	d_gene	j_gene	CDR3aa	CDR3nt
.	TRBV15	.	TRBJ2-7	CATSRASGAVEQYF	TGTGCCACCAGCAGAGCTTCGGGAGCGGTCGAGCAGTACTTC
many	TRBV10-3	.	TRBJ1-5	CAISESNQPQHF	TGTGCCATCAGTGAGTCGAATCAGCCCCAGCATTTT
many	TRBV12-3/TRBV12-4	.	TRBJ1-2	CASTNRGLGRGYTF	TGTGCCAGCACCAACCGGGGCCTTGGAAGAGGCTACACCTTC
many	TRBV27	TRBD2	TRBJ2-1	CASKTSGANNEQFF	TGTGCCAGCAAAACTAGCGGGGCCAACAATGAGCAGTTCTTC
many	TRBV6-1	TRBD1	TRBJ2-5	CASSEGDRVGETQYF	TGTGCCAGCAGTGAAGGCGACAGGGTCGGCGAGACCCAGTACTTC
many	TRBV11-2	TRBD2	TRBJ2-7	CASSLDLAGAGEQYF	TGTGCCAGCAGCTTAGATCTAGCGGGAGCAGGCGAGCAGTACTTC
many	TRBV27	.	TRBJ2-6	CASSLSGANVLTF	TGTGCCAGCAGTTTGTCCGGGGCCAACGTCCTGACTTTC
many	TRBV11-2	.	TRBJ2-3	CASSSGPELTDTQYF	TGTGCCAGCAGCTCAGGACCCGAACTCACAGATACGCAGTATTTT
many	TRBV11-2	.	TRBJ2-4	CASSLEGHKNIQYF	TGTGCCAGCAGCCTAGAAGGCCACAAAAACATTCAGTACTTC
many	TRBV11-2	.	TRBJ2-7	CASSRNRDEQYF	TGTGCCAGCAGCAGAAACAGGGACGAGCAGTACTTC
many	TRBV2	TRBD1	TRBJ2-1	CASSGTGGPYNEQFF	TGTGCCAGCAGTGGAACAGGGGGACCCTACAATGAGCAGTTCTTC
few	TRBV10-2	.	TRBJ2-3	CASSDGGATDTQYF	TGCGCCAGCAGTGATGGGGGGGCAACAGATACGCAGTATTTT
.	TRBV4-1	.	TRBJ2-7	CASSSLVQKRGYEQYF	TGCGCCAGCAGTTCTCTTGTACAAAAACGGGGCTACGAGCAGTACTTC
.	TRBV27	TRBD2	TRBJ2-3	CASRRLAGITDTQYF	TGTGCCAGCAGACGACTAGCGGGAATCACAGATACGCAGTATTTT
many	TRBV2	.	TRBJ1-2	CASADDSPYGYTF	TGTGCCAGCGCGGACGACAGTCCCTATGGCTACACCTTC
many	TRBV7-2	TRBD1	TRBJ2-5	CASSNNRQGSRETQYF	TGTGCCAGCAGCAACAACAGACAGGGATCGAGGGAGACCCAGTACTTC
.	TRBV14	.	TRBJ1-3	CASSHLVRSSGNTIYF	TGTGCCAGCAGCCACCTAGTTAGGAGCTCTGGAAACACCATATATTTT
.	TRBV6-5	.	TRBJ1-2	CASSYGGQGYRYTF	TGTGCCAGCAGTTATGGTGGCCAAGGCTATCGCTACACCTTC
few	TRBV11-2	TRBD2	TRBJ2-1	CASSLGTSGNNEQLF	TGTGCCAGCAGCTTAGGGACTAGCGGGAACAATGAGCAGCTCTTC
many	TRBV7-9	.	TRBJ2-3	CAGGRGASSADTQYF	TGTGCCGGGGGAAGGGGGGCTAGCTCCGCAGATACGCAGTATTTT
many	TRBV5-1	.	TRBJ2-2	CASSLSGRDNTGELFF	TGCGCCAGCAGCTTGAGTGGGAGAGATAACACCGGGGAGCTGTTTTTT
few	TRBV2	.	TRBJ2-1	CASSEGHEQFF	TGTGCCAGCAGTGAGGGGCATGAGCAGTTCTTC
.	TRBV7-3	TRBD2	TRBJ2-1	CASSLGVGRDNEQFF	TGTGCCAGCAGCTTAGGGGTCGGGAGGGACAATGAGCAGTTCTTC
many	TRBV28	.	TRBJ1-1	CASSLRDFLNTEAFF	TGTGCCAGCAGTTTAAGGGACTTTCTGAACACTGAAGCTTTCTTT
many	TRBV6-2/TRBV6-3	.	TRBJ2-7	CASSDPQLEQYF	TGTGCCAGCAGTGATCCACAGCTCGAGCAGTACTTC
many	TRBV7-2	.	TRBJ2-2	CASSLGRLGGSNTGELFF	TGTGCCAGCAGCTTAGGACGTTTAGGGGGGTCGAACACCGGGGAGCTGTTTTTT
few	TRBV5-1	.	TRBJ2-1	CASSLAVGGRYEQFF	TGCGCCAGCAGCTTGGCGGTGGGGGGTCGGTATGAGCAGTTCTTC
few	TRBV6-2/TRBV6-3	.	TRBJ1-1	CASIKGNTEAFF	TGTGCCAGCATCAAAGGGAACACTGAAGCTTTCTTT
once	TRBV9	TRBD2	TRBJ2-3	CASSVESRGLAGYTDTQYF	TGTGCCAGCAGCGTAGAGTCTCGGGGGCTAGCGGGATACACAGATACGCAGTATTTT
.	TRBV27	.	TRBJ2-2	CASSSHTGELFF	TGTGCCAGCAGTTCACACACCGGGGAGCTGTTTTTT
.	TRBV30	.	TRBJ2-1	CAWSGAYNEQFF	TGTGCCTGGAGTGGGGCGTACAATGAGCAGTTCTTC
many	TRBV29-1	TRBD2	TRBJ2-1	CSVEGTRLGDEQFF	TGCAGCGTTGAAGGGACTAGACTTGGAGATGAGCAGTTCTTC
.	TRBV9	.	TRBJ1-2	CASSSRQVGYTF	TGTGCCAGCAGCTCCAGACAGGTTGGCTACACCTTC
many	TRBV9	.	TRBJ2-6	CASSPSGGPSGANVLTF	TGTGCCAGCAGCCCCTCCGGGGGCCCTTCTGGGGCCAACGTCCTGACTTTC
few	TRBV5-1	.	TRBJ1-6	CASSRDARENSPLHF	TGCGCCAGCAGCCGCGACGCCAGGGAGAATTCACCCCTCCACTTT
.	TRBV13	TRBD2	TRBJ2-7	CASPLRLAGGSYEQYF	TGTGCCAGCCCCCTGAGACTAGCGGGAGGCTCCTACGAGCAGTACTTC
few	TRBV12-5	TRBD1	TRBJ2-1	CASGLGDRNNEQFF	TGTGCTAGTGGTTTGGGGGACAGGAACAATGAGCAGTTCTTC
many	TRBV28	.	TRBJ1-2	CASRRRGGYTF	TGTGCCAGCAGACGGAGGGGTGGCTACACCTTC
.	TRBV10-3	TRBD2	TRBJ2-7	CATGTSGSPLEQYF	TGTGCCACAGGGACTAGCGGGAGCCCACTGGAGCAGTACTTC
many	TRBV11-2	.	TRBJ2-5	CASSWRGELWSEETQYF	TGTGCCAGCAGCTGGAGGGGAGAGCTCTGGTCTGAAGAGACCCAGTACTTC
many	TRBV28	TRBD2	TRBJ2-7	CASRKSFSGRKNEQYF	TGTGCCAGCAGGAAATCTTTTAGCGGGAGGAAGAACGAGCAGTACTTC
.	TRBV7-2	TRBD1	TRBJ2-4	CASSLARDRVAKNTQYF	TGTGCCAGCAGCTTAGCAAGGGACAGGGTAGCCAAAAACACTCAGTACTTC
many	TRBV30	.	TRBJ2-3	CAWTIRDTQYF	TGTGCCTGGACGATAAGGGATACGCAGTATTTT
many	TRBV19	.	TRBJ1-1	CASSMQGRGTEAFF	TGTGCCAGTAGTATGCAGGGGAGAGGAACTGAAGCTTTCTTT
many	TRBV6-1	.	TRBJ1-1	CASSPRDTEAFF	TGTGCCAGCAGCCCCAGGGACACTGAAGCTTTCTTT